This T cell receptor (beta chain) came from a study of blood T cell repertoires in COVID-19 (dated by TCRdb to 2020 to 2021). With regard to the full study: The collaborator samples originated in the United States, Italy and Spain and spanned the acute and convalescent phases of COVID-19. The prospective study material was composed of cDNA or gDNA derived from T cells, B-cell-depleted T cells, or PBMCs. Subjects who had been exposed to COVID-19, were actively infected with it, or had recovered from it provided the deeply sampled blood TCRbeta repertoires that made up the dataset. A freely available public database, intended as a resource for researchers studying the immune response to SARS-CoV-2, is where the repertoires were released. Samples were obtained from the ongoing ImmuneRACE study (first 160 participants) and from approximately 1,200 subjects provided by 6 global collaborators. Nearly every sample came with metadata listing a de-identified subject ID, COVID-19 status, age in years and sex. HLA class I and class II types, where available, came from metadata supplied by the sample provider rather than from assay-based typing. Study-wide findings and limitations: The quantity of clinical and demographic metadata differed by source and by participant and was supplied without curation.

A word on this clone: No cognate antigen has been identified for it. Within one base of it there is no much larger clone, and no base qualities were kept.

TCRbeta CDR3 regions were amplified from genomic DNA using the immunoSEQ Assay, a bias-controlled multiplex PCR. The study's own analysis went as follows. Within the assay, amplification of reference gene primers was used to estimate how many nucleated cells each sample contained. Sequence reads were collapsed and filtered to measure the absolute abundance of every unique TCRbeta CDR3 rearrangement. For each sample, productive Simpson clonality was calculated by taking the square root of Simpson's diversity index across productive rearrangements. Not all clones reach the TCRdb copy of this immuneACCESS table, which keeps in-frame sequences only. Checked studies attribute under half of the gap to unresolved V genes and leave the rest unexplained. The V and J calls and the clone size are those of that table, but D and trimming were determined from the DNA. This sample comprises some 30,000 clones, about 79% of them detected only once. Of the sample, roughly 15% falls within the top ten clones.

Collaborating institutions collected whole blood in K2EDTA tubes following their own protocols. For TCRbeta analysis, collaborators shipped samples as frozen whole blood, isolated PBMCs, or DNA extracted from either of those sample types. The CDR3 spans 18 residues, from the cysteine through the phenylalanine. Of the read, only the CDR3 DNA is kept; its 54 bases are in frame from base 1. V is shortened by 4 bases, J by 2 bases, and the region joining them spans 20 bases. CDR1 SEHNR and CDR2 FQNEAQ are derived from the germline V gene (reference sequence). This sequence originates from a human donor in a cohort sampled during active COVID-19. The sequenced material came from peripheral blood. Recombination linked TRBV7-9 to TRBJ1-4, with TRBD1 as a weak D call on 6 bases. The sequenced DNA is TGTGCCAGCAGCTCCCTAGGGGGAGAGAGAGGGACTAATGAAAAACTGTTTTTT. It translates to CASSSLGGERGTNEKLFF.